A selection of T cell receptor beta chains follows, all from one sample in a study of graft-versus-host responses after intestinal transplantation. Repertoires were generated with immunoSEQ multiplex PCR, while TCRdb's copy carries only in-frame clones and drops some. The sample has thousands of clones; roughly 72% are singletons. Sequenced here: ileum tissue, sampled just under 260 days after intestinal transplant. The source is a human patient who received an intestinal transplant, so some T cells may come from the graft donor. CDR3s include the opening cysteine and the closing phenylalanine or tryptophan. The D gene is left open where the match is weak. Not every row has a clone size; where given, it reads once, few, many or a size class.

CDR3nt: TGCGCCAGCAGCCAAGAATCGGACAACTATGAAAAACTGTTTTTT; CDR3aa: CASSQESDNYEKLFF; d_gene: -; j_gene: TRBJ1-4; v_gene: TRBV4-1; abundance: few
CDR3nt: TGTGCCAGCAGCTTAGCGACAGGCCACCAAGAGACCCAGTACTTC; CDR3aa: CASSLATGHQETQYF; d_gene: -; j_gene: TRBJ2-5; v_gene: TRBV11-2; abundance: -
CDR3nt: TGTGCCAGCAGCTTACAGGGAATTCAGTCTGGAAACACCATATATTTT; CDR3aa: CASSLQGIQSGNTIYF; d_gene: -; j_gene: TRBJ1-3; v_gene: TRBV11-3; abundance: once
CDR3nt: TGTGCCAGCAGACCCGCTAGCGCAAGCTCCTACGAGCAGTACTTC; CDR3aa: CASRPASASSYEQYF; d_gene: -; j_gene: TRBJ2-7; v_gene: TRBV28; abundance: -
CDR3nt: TGTGCCAGCGGAAATAGGGGGGAGACCCAGTACTTC; CDR3aa: CASGNRGETQYF; d_gene: -; j_gene: TRBJ2-5; v_gene: TRBV13; abundance: -
CDR3nt: TGTGCCACCAGCAGAGAAGCCTCGGGGACCTACGAGCAGTACTTC; CDR3aa: CATSREASGTYEQYF; d_gene: -; j_gene: TRBJ2-7; v_gene: TRBV15; abundance: -
CDR3nt: TGTGCCAGCAGCTATGGACAGGATCGCGGTGGCTACACCTTC; CDR3aa: CASSYGQDRGGYTF; d_gene: TRBD1; j_gene: TRBJ1-2; v_gene: TRBV5-5; abundance: -
CDR3nt: TGTGCCAGCAGCTTCCGAGGCATTCGGGGGGGCTACACCTTC; CDR3aa: CASSFRGIRGGYTF; d_gene: -; j_gene: TRBJ1-2; v_gene: TRBV7-9; abundance: -
CDR3nt: TGTGCCAGCAGTGACTCGGCCGGGGGGAGCACTGAAGCTTTCTTT; CDR3aa: CASSDSAGGSTEAFF; d_gene: -; j_gene: TRBJ1-1; v_gene: TRBV6-4; abundance: -
CDR3nt: TGCGCCAGCAGCCAAGATAGGGGCGAAACCTACGAGCAGTACTTC; CDR3aa: CASSQDRGETYEQYF; d_gene: -; j_gene: TRBJ2-7; v_gene: TRBV4-1; abundance: -
CDR3nt: TGTGCCAGCAGCTTGGAGCGGGACAATGAGCAGTTCTTC; CDR3aa: CASSLERDNEQFF; d_gene: -; j_gene: TRBJ2-1; v_gene: TRBV5-8; abundance: once
CDR3nt: TGTGCCAGCAGGAAAAAATGGCTGAACACTGAAGCTTTCTTT; CDR3aa: CASRKKWLNTEAFF; d_gene: -; j_gene: TRBJ1-1; v_gene: TRBV6-5; abundance: -
CDR3nt: TGTGCCAGCACCACAGGGACTAGAACAGATACGCAGTATTTT; CDR3aa: CASTTGTRTDTQYF; d_gene: TRBD2; j_gene: TRBJ2-3; v_gene: TRBV2; abundance: few
CDR3nt: TGTGCCTGGAGTGTACAGCCCAATCAGCCCCAGCATTTT; CDR3aa: CAWSVQPNQPQHF; d_gene: -; j_gene: TRBJ1-5; v_gene: TRBV30; abundance: -
CDR3nt: TGTGCCAGCAGCGGGACTAGCGGGAGGGCCTACGAGCAGTACTTC; CDR3aa: CASSGTSGRAYEQYF; d_gene: TRBD2; j_gene: TRBJ2-7; v_gene: TRBV28; abundance: -
CDR3nt: TGTGCCAGCAGCGTCCGACAGGGACCCGGGGAGCTGTTTTTT; CDR3aa: CASSVRQGPGELFF; d_gene: TRBD1; j_gene: TRBJ2-2; v_gene: TRBV9; abundance: -
CDR3nt: TGTGCCACTGACAGGGTGGGCTATGGCTACACCTTC; CDR3aa: CATDRVGYGYTF; d_gene: TRBD1; j_gene: TRBJ1-2; v_gene: TRBV6-1; abundance: -
CDR3nt: TGTGCCAGCAGCCCTTGGACAGGGGACAATTCACCCCTCCACTTT; CDR3aa: CASSPWTGDNSPLHF; d_gene: TRBD1; j_gene: TRBJ1-6; v_gene: TRBV5-5; abundance: once